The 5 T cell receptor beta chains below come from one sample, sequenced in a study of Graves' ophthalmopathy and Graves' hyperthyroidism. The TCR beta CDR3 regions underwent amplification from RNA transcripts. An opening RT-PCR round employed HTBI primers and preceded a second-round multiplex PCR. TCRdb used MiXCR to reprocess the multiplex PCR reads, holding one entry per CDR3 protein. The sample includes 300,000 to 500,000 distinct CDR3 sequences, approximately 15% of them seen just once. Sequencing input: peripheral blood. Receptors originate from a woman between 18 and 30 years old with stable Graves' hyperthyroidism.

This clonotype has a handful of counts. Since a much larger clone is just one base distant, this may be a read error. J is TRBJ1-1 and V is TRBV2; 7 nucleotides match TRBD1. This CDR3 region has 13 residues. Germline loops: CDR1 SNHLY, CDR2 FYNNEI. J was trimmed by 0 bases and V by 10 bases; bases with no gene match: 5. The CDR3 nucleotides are TGTGCCACCGGGGGACAGATGAACACTGAAGCTTTCTTT. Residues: CATGGQMNTEAFF. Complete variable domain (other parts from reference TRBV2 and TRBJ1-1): EPEVTQTPSHQVTQMGQEVILRCVPISNHLYFYWYRQILGQKVEFLVSFYNNEISEKSEIFDDQFSVERPDGSNFTLKIRSTKLEDSAMYFCATGGQMNTEAFFGQGTRLTVV.

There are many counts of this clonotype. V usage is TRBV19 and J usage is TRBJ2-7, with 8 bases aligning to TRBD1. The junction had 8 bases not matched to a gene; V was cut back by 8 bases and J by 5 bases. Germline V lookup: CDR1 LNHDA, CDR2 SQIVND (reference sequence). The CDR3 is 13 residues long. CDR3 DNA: TGTGCCAGTGGGGACAGGTTGGGCCACGAGCAGTACTTC. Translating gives CASGDRLGHEQYF.

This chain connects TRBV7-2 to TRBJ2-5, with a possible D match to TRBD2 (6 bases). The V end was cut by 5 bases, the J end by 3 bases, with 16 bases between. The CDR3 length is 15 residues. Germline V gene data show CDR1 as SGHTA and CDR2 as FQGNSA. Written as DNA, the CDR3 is TGTGCCAGCAGCCGCGGGGTGGGTCCAGAAGAGACCCAGTACTTC. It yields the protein CASSRGVGPEETQYF.

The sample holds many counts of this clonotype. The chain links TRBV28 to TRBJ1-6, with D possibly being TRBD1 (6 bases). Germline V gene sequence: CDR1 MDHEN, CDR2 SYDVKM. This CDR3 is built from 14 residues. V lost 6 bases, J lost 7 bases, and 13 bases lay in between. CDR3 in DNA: TGTGCCAGCAGGACGACAGGCTGGAATTCACCCCTCCACTTT. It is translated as CASRTTGWNSPLHF.

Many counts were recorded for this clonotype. In nucleotides, the CDR3 is TGTGCCAGCAGCTACACCCTACTAGCGGGGGGTAGAACCGGGGAGCTGTTTTTT. It encodes CASSYTLLAGGRTGELFF. The rearrangement joins TRBV6-2 or TRBV6-3 to TRBJ2-2; 12 positions match TRBD2. The CDR3 length is 18 residues. With V trimmed by 6 bases and J by 5 bases, 13 bases remained unmatched. Germline assignment: CDR1 MNHEY and CDR2 SVGEGT.